These 17 T cell receptor beta chains came from one sample sequenced in a study of T-cell reconstitution after alpha-beta-depleted transplantation in children. Unique molecular identifiers featured in how the TCRbeta library was prepared. TCRdb re-called the PCR reads with MiXCR, one entry per CDR3 protein. The data contain just over 950,000 distinct CDR3 sequences, about 29% of them singletons. Sample: PBMCs, mostly from graft donor cells, taken 360 days after TCRalphabeta/CD19-depleted stem cell transplant. The receptor source for this set is a boy in the first two years of life who had a stem cell transplant for SCID, so the T cells may come from the graft donor.

In its sample, this clonotype was seen many times. This chain connects TRBV6-1 to TRBJ1-1; TRBD1 matches at 7 bases. Germline CDR1 reads MNHNS; CDR2 reads SASEGT. Losses at the gene ends were 1 base for V and 4 bases for J; bases not matched to a gene: 9. The CDR3 sequence is 16 residues long. The chain's CDR3 is CASSEGNRGWSTEAFF. The CDR3 DNA is TGTGCCAGCAGTGAAGGGAACAGGGGTTGGAGCACTGAAGCTTTCTTT.

This clonotype has just a few counts. The rearrangement joins TRBV6-5 to TRBJ1-1; D might be TRBD1 (5 bases). The germline CDR1 and CDR2 sequences are MNHEY and SVGAGI. V was pared by 4 bases and J by 7 bases, with 13 bases between. The CDR3 spans 13 residues. This CDR3 is CASSSRERGEAFF. The CDR3, as DNA: TGTGCCAGCAGTTCCAGGGAAAGGGGTGAAGCTTTCTTT.

This chain uses TRBV3-1 with TRBJ2-1, with D maybe TRBD1 (7 bases). V lost 4 bases and J 8 bases, leaving 12 bases between the germline ends. CDR3 size: 13 residues. The germline V gene has CDR1 LGHDT and CDR2 YNNKEL (reference sequence). The CDR3, as DNA: TGTGCCAGCAGCCTTCAGGGGGGCTATGAGCAGTTCTTC. Translated, it gives CASSLQGGYEQFF.

This clonotype was found a few times. The chain combines TRBV7-9 with TRBJ2-5; 8 nucleotides match TRBD1. Losses at the gene ends were 11 bases for V and 4 bases for J; bases not matched to a gene: 12. The germline V gene encodes CDR1 SEHNR and CDR2 FQNEAQ (reference sequence). The CDR3 is 14 residues long. This chain's CDR3 is CAVSGGAGRETQYF. CDR3 bases: TGTGCCGTCTCAGGGGGCGCTGGCAGAGAGACCCAGTACTTC.

This clonotype was counted a few times. The V gene is TRBV4-2, the J gene TRBJ2-1; 9 positions match TRBD2. CDR3 length: 14 amino acids. The J segment lost 8 bases and the V segment lost 1 base, leaving 3 bases of the junction unmatched. Germline CDR1 LGHNA, CDR2 YNFKEQ. CDR3 loop: CASSQGSSGDEQFF. In DNA form, the CDR3 reads TGTGCCAGCAGCCAAGGGTCTAGCGGGGATGAGCAGTTCTTC.

The chain recombines TRBV7-8 with TRBJ1-1; D is undetermined. The CDR3 runs 13 residues. V was pared by 4 bases and J by 5 bases, with 11 bases between. Germline values: CDR1 SGHVS, CDR2 FQNEAQ. CDR3 in DNA: TGTGCCAGCAGCTCCAATATTGGGACTGAAGCTTTCTTT. Translating it yields CASSSNIGTEAFF.

This clonotype was recorded a few times. The chain has TRBV27 and TRBJ1-6; 9 nucleotides match TRBD1. The CDR3 runs to 19 residues. CDR1 and CDR2 from the germline V gene are MNHEY and SMNVEV (reference sequence). V lost 5 bases to trimming and J lost 1 base; unmatched junction nucleotides: 12. CDR3: CASSPGTGTPFSYNSPLHF. The CDR3 DNA reads as TGTGCCAGCAGTCCGGGGACAGGGACCCCCTTTTCCTATAATTCACCCCTCCACTTT.

This clonotype was seen a handful of times. This chain links TRBV9 with TRBJ2-6; the D is unclear. The CDR3 covers 12 residues. Germline CDR1 and CDR2: SGDLS and YYNGEE. V was trimmed by 3 bases and J by 8 bases, leaving 6 bases between them. The CDR3 DNA reads TGTGCCAGCAGCGCCGGGCCCAACGTCCTGACTTTC. Translating it yields CASSAGPNVLTF.

This clonotype was seen more than once but under ten times. The chain carries TRBV20-1 and TRBJ2-1, with 12 bases aligning to TRBD1. Germline V gene sequence: CDR1 DFQATT, CDR2 SNEGSKA (reference sequence). The V and J ends lost 4 bases and 6 bases, in that order; junction bases with no gene match: 4. This CDR3 has 14 residues. The CDR3 DNA reads as TGCAGTGCTAAAGGGACAGGGGGCTCCAATGAGCAGTTCTTC. Translation: CSAKGTGGSNEQFF.

The V and J genes are TRBV20-1 and TRBJ2-2; D is undetermined. Germline CDR1 and CDR2: DFQATT and SNEGSKA (reference sequence). V was clipped by 3 bases and J by 2 bases, with 13 bases between them. The length of the CDR3 is 15 residues. CDR3: CSASIDGTNTGELFF. DNA of the CDR3: TGCAGTGCTAGCATCGACGGTACAAACACCGGGGAGCTGTTTTTT.

The V call is TRBV2, the J call TRBJ2-3; 7 bases line up with TRBD2. The CDR3 is 15 residues long. Germline CDR1 reads SNHLY; CDR2 reads FYNNEI. V lost 3 bases, J lost 7 bases, and 10 bases stayed unmatched. The CDR3 coding sequence is TGTGCCAGCAGTGAGCGGGGAGCGGGACGAAATACGCAGTATTTT. It yields the protein CASSERGAGRNTQYF. Full variable domain (outside the CDR3, taken from reference TRBV2 and TRBJ2-3): EPEVTQTPSHQVTQMGQEVILRCVPISNHLYFYWYRQILGQKVEFLVSFYNNEISEKSEIFDDQFSVERPDGSNFTLKIRSTKLEDSAMYFCASSERGAGRNTQYFGPGTRLTVL.

J is TRBJ2-7 and V is TRBV5-1; perhaps TRBD1 as D (5 bases). With 4 bases removed from V and 2 bases from J, the gap between germline ends came to 10 bases. There are 13 residues in the CDR3. From germline, CDR1 is SGHRS and CDR2 YFSETQ. The CDR3 spells CASSEPRAYEQYF. DNA of the CDR3: TGCGCCAGCAGCGAACCCAGGGCCTACGAGCAGTACTTC.

The chain is built from TRBV7-9 and TRBJ1-1; the match to TRBD1 covers 9 bases. This CDR3 has 17 residues. Looked up from germline, CDR1 is SEHNR and CDR2 is FQNEAQ (reference sequence). The J segment lost 0 bases and the V segment lost 0 bases, leaving 5 bases of the junction unmatched. CDR3 amino acids: CASSLAGTGFMNTEAFF. In DNA form, the CDR3 reads TGTGCCAGCAGCTTAGCGGGGACAGGGTTCATGAACACTGAAGCTTTCTTT.

This clonotype was picked up a small number of times. The chain links TRBV20-1 to TRBJ2-7; D remains unclear. Germline values: CDR1 DFQATT, CDR2 SNEGSKA (reference sequence). Trimming pared 0 bases from V and 0 bases from J, leaving 9 bases between. The CDR3 runs to 14 residues. This chain's CDR3 is CSARDGKSSYEQYF. The DNA of the CDR3 is TGCAGTGCTAGAGACGGAAAGAGCTCCTACGAGCAGTACTTC.

This sequence joins TRBV7-8 and TRBJ2-1; possible D gene TRBD2, 6 bases. V was shortened by 2 bases and J by 3 bases, with 23 bases between the two germline ends. The germline gives CDR1 SGHVS, CDR2 FQNEAQ. The CDR3 is 19 residues long. The CDR3 region is CASSLLVGGAGTFYNEQFF. The CDR3 coding sequence is TGTGCCAGCAGCTTATTAGTCGGTGGCGCGGGGACGTTCTACAATGAGCAGTTCTTC.

The genes are TRBV7-2 and TRBJ1-3, with D possibly TRBD1 on 5 matching bases. The V gene's germline CDR1 is SGHTA and CDR2 FQGNSA. V was pared by 4 bases and J by 0 bases, with 10 bases between. The CDR3 contains 15 residues. The CDR3 loop is CASSSDRVSGNTIYF. DNA for the CDR3: TGTGCCAGCAGCTCTGACAGAGTCTCTGGAAACACCATATATTTT.

The gene calls are TRBV7-2 and TRBJ2-3, with 10 bases that match TRBD2. CDR3 length equals 15 residues. The V and J ends lost 10 bases and 1 base, in that order; junction bases with no gene match: 8. From germline, CDR1 is SGHTA and CDR2 FQGNSA. Here the CDR3 reads CATRAGGIGTDTQYF. The CDR3, as DNA: TGTGCCACCCGAGCGGGGGGGATAGGCACAGATACGCAGTATTTT.